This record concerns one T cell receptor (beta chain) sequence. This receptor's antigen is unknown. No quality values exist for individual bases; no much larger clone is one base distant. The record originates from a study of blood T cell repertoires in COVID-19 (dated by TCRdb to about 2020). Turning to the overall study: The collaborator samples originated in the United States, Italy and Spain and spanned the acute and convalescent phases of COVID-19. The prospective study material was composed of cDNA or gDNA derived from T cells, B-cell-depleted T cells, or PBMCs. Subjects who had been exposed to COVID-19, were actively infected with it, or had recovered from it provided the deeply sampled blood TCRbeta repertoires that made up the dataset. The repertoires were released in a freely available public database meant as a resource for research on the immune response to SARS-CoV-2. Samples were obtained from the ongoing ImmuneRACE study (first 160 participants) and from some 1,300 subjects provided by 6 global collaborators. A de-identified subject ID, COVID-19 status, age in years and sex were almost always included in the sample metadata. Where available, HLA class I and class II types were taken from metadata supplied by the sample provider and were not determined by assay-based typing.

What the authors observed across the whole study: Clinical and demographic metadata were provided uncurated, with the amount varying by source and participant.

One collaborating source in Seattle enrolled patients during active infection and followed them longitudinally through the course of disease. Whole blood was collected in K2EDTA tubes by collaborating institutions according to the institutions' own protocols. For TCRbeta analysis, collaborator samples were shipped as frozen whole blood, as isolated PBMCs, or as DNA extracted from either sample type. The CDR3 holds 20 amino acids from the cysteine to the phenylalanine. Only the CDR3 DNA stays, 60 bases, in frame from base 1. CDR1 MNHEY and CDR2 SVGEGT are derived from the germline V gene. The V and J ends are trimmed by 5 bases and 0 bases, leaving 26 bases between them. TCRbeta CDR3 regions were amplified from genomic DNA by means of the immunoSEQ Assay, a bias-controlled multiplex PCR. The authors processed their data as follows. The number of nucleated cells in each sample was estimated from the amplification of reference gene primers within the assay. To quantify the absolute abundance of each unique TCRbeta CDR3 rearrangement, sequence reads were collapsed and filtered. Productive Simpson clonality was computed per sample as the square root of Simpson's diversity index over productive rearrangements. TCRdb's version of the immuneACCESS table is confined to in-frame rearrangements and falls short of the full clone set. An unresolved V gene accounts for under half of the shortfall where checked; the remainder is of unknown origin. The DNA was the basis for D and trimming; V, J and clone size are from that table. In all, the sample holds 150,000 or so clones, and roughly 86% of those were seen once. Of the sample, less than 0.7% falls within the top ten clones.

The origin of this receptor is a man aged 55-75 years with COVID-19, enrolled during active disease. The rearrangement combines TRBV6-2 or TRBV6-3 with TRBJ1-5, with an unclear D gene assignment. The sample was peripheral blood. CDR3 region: CASSVLSSPSAGYSNQPQHF. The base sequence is TGTGCCAGCAGTGTCCTTTCGTCACCAAGTGCGGGCTATAGCAATCAGCCCCAGCATTTT.